Listed here are 23 T cell receptor beta chains from one sample, sequenced in a study of T cells after yellow fever vaccination. Each CDR3 protein gets one entry after TCRdb re-called the 5' RACE reads with MiXCR. The top ten clones hold under 45% of a sample with about 53,000 distinct CDR3 sequences, roughly 7.4% of them seen once. The sequenced sample was CD8+ T cells sorted from PBMCs, obtained on the day of the first yellow fever vaccination. These receptors all stem from a man aged 18 to 30 who received the YFV17D yellow fever vaccine.

The V call is TRBV15, the J call TRBJ1-1; TRBD1 matches 10 bases. J lost 6 bases, V lost 3 bases, and 7 bases had no gene match. Germline V lookup: CDR1 LNHNV, CDR2 YYDKDF (reference sequence). This CDR3 is built from 15 residues. Written as DNA, the CDR3 is TGTGCCACCAGCAGGGGGACAGGGGAATGGTCTGAAGCTTTCTTT. It specifies CATSRGTGEWSEAFF. Looking up the rest from reference TRBV15 and TRBJ1-1 gives the full variable domain: DAMVIQNPRYQVTQFGKPVTLSCSQTLNHNVMYWYQQKSSQAPKLLFHYYDKDFNNEADTPDNFQSRRPNTSFCFLDIRSPGLGDTAMYLCATSRGTGEWSEAFFGQGTRLTVV.

This clonotype was picked up many times. This chain connects TRBV11-2 to TRBJ2-1, with 12 bases lining up with TRBD2. The CDR3 length is 17 residues. V was clipped by 5 bases and J by 8 bases; unmatched bases: 13. Per germline, CDR1 SGHAT and CDR2 FQNNGV. The DNA of the CDR3 is TGTGCCAGCAGCGACTGGCCTAGCGGGGGGGCAAAAGATGAGCAGTTCTTC. Protein sequence: CASSDWPSGGAKDEQFF.

This clonotype was seen ten or more times. This chain joins TRBV5-1 and TRBJ2-6, with D perhaps TRBD2 (6 bases). Trimming left V 7 bases short and J 0 bases short, with 11 bases between. Germline assignment: CDR1 SGHRS and CDR2 YFSETQ. The length of the CDR3 is 15 residues. CDR3 nucleotides: TGCGCCAGCCGCGCGGGGAACTCTGGGGCCAACGTCCTGACTTTC. Translating gives CASRAGNSGANVLTF.

A few counts support this clonotype. The V and J genes are TRBV11-1 and TRBJ2-6; tentative D call: TRBD1 (6 bases). CDR3 length: 18 residues. V lost 4 bases and J 0 bases, leaving 16 bases between the germline ends. CDR1 is SGHAT and CDR2 is FQDESV in the germline V gene (reference sequence). This CDR3 reads CASSSSEQGNSGANVLTF. Written as DNA, the CDR3 is TGTGCCAGCAGCTCGTCGGAACAGGGCAACTCTGGGGCCAACGTCCTGACTTTC.

This clonotype came up a few times. The chain joins TRBV4-1 to TRBJ1-2; D not resolved. The germline CDR1 and CDR2 sequences are MGHRA and YSYEKL. Trimming removed 1 base at V and 4 bases at J, with 10 bases between. The CDR3 is 14 amino acids. The CDR3 sequence: CASSQGGNIYGYTF. The CDR3 DNA reads as TGCGCCAGCAGCCAAGGTGGCAATATCTATGGCTACACCTTC.

The chain combines TRBV4-1 with TRBJ2-2; D gene uncertain. Per the germline V gene, CDR1 is MGHRA and CDR2 is YSYEKL. Trimming pared 1 base from V and 4 bases from J, leaving 7 bases between. The CDR3 is 14 residues long. As DNA, the CDR3 is TGCGCCAGCAGCCAAGGACTGGGCACCGGGGAGCTGTTTTTT. This translates into CASSQGLGTGELFF.

V gene TRBV6-2 or TRBV6-3 combines with J gene TRBJ1-1; no clear D gene. CDR3 length equals 15 residues. V lost 0 bases and J lost 1, with 9 bases in between. CDR1 and CDR2 (germline): MNHEY, SVGEGT. The CDR3 DNA follows: TGTGCCAGCAGTTACTCGCCAGGAGAGAACACTGAAGCTTTCTTT. Translated: CASSYSPGENTEAFF.

This chain joins TRBV5-4 and TRBJ2-1; perhaps TRBD1 as D (6 bases). Per the germline V gene, CDR1 is SGHNT and CDR2 is YYREEE (reference sequence). V gave up 6 bases and J gave up 0 bases, with 7 bases separating them. The length of the CDR3 is 13 residues. In DNA form, the CDR3 reads TGTGCCAGCAAGGACAGCTCCTACAATGAGCAGTTCTTC. Translating gives CASKDSSYNEQFF. Based on the CDR3 plus reference TRBV5-4 and TRBJ2-1, the full variable domain is ETGVTQSPTHLIKTRGQQVTLRCSSQSGHNTVSWYQQALGQGPQFIFQYYREEENGRGNFPPRFSGLQFPNYSSELNVNALELDDSALYLCASKDSSYNEQFFGPGTRLTVL.

Many counts were recorded for this clonotype. The CDR3 protein is CASKKWQYV. The CDR3 bases are TGTGCCAGCAAAAAGTGGCAGTACGTC. This chain links TRBV27 with TRBJ2-7; no firm D call. CDR1 and CDR2 from the germline V gene are MNHEY and SMNVEV (reference sequence). V gave up 7 bases and J gave up 9 bases, with 7 bases separating them. CDR3 length equals 9 residues.

This clonotype was observed many times. The chain is built from TRBV6-5 and TRBJ2-2; D is undetermined. Trimming removed 7 bases at V and 9 bases at J, with 12 bases between. The germline CDR1 and CDR2 sequences are MNHEY and SVGAGI. This CDR3 contains 12 residues. The CDR3 loop reads CASTTASRELFF. In DNA form, the CDR3 reads TGTGCCAGCACCACCGCAAGTCGGGAGCTGTTTTTT.

By share of the sample, this clonotype is large. The chain links TRBV6-4 to TRBJ2-6, with 8 nucleotides matching TRBD1. Germline trimming cut 0 bases from V and 2 bases from J; bases unmatched to any gene: 0. The CDR3 has 16 amino acids. Germline V gene data show CDR1 as MRHNA and CDR2 as SNTAGT. The chain's CDR3 is CASSDSTGAGANVLTF. The CDR3 DNA reads as TGTGCCAGCAGTGACTCGACAGGGGCTGGGGCCAACGTCCTGACTTTC.

This clonotype came up many times. V and J are TRBV6-4 and TRBJ2-1; TRBD1 matches 7 bases. The germline V gene encodes CDR1 MRHNA and CDR2 SNTAGT. V shed 2 bases, J shed 4 bases, and the junction held 5 bases outside the gene matches. CDR3 length: 15 residues. CDR3 bases: TGTGCCAGCAGTGACACCACAGGGGCGTACAATGAGCAGTTCTTC. This codes for CASSDTTGAYNEQFF.

This clonotype occurred many times. V and J are TRBV29-1 and TRBJ2-2; D perhaps matches TRBD1 (6 bases). CDR3 length: 15 amino acids. The V gene's germline CDR1 is SQVTM and CDR2 ANQGSEA. V lost 2 bases, J lost 6 bases, and 16 bases lay in between. CDR3 nucleotides: TGCAGCGTTGAATCTCCGGGTTGGGGGCCCGGGGAGCTGTTTTTT. It specifies CSVESPGWGPGELFF.

Worth noting for this clonotype: A much larger clone lies one base from this, so it may be a read error. J is TRBJ2-1 and V is TRBV5-5, with TRBD1 matching 9 bases. In germline, CDR1 is SGHKS, CDR2 YYEKEE (reference sequence). This CDR3 comprises 16 residues. CDR3 sequence: CVSSEGQGRSYNEQFF. In nucleotides, the CDR3 is TGTGTCAGCAGCGAGGGACAGGGTCGGTCCTACAATGAGCAGTTCTTC.

This clonotype was detected many times. This rearrangement joins TRBV7-8 to TRBJ2-2; D uncertain. V shed 1 base and J shed 1 base, with 7 bases lying between them. The CDR3 spans 15 residues. Germline V gene sequence: CDR1 SGHVS, CDR2 FQNEAQ. The CDR3 is CASSLVWGNTGELFF. The CDR3 DNA sequence: TGTGCCAGCAGCTTAGTTTGGGGGAACACCGGGGAGCTGTTTTTT.

The J gene is TRBJ2-5, the V gene TRBV4-1; D is perhaps TRBD2 (5 bases). With 3 bases removed from V and 4 bases from J, the gap between germline ends came to 9 bases. CDR3 size: 13 residues. The germline V gene has CDR1 MGHRA and CDR2 YSYEKL. This CDR3 is CASSQRDPETQYF. The CDR3 bases are TGCGCCAGCAGCCAGAGGGATCCAGAGACCCAGTACTTC.

The table lists this clonotype with many counts. The V and J genes are TRBV6-5 and TRBJ2-7; 11 bases are a match to TRBD2. The CDR3 contains 18 residues. After removal of 1 base from V and 1 base from J, the junction contained 9 bases not matched to a gene. CDR1 MNHEY and CDR2 SVGAGI come from the germline V gene. The CDR3, as DNA: TGTGCCAGCAGTTACTTCTTACTAGCGGGGGCCGAGTCCTACGAGCAGTACTTC. It yields the protein CASSYFLLAGAESYEQYF.

In its sample, this clonotype was seen many times. The chain combines TRBV12-3 or TRBV12-4 with TRBJ2-1, with 9 bases lining up with TRBD1. The CDR3 has 14 amino acids. V lost 7 bases to trimming and J lost 4 bases; unmatched junction nucleotides: 5. Here the CDR3 DNA reads TGTGCCAGCACCGGGACAGGGCAATACAATGAGCAGTTCTTC. Protein product: CASTGTGQYNEQFF.

The table lists this clonotype with many counts. The V gene is TRBV9, the J gene TRBJ2-1; TRBD2 is a possible D gene (6 bases). Germline V gene sequence: CDR1 SGDLS, CDR2 YYNGEE. Between the trimmed V and J ends, which lost 0 bases and 0 bases, there was a span of 13 bases. The CDR3 runs to 17 residues. Here the CDR3 DNA reads TGTGCCAGCAGCGTAGTGGGGGGTCCCAGCTCCTACAATGAGCAGTTCTTC. Translated, it gives CASSVVGGPSSYNEQFF.

This clonotype was counted only a few times. The rearrangement joins TRBV4-2 to TRBJ2-2; D might be TRBD1 or TRBD2, each matching 6 bases. CDR1 is LGHNA, CDR2 YNFKEQ, per germline. Trimming stripped 0 bases from V and 10 bases from J, with 12 bases between. This CDR3 comprises 14 residues. CDR3 DNA: TGTGCCAGCAGCCAAGACTGGGGGGCCCAGGAGCTGTTTTTT. Translating it yields CASSQDWGAQELFF.

This clonotype was observed at least ten times. DNA of the CDR3: TGCAGCGTCGATAACCTCCCGGGGACAGGGCGGATCTACGAGCAGTACTTC. Residues: CSVDNLPGTGRIYEQYF. This chain links TRBV29-1 with TRBJ2-7, with 9 bases fitting TRBD1. This CDR3 spans 17 amino acids. V was clipped by 6 bases and J by 3 bases; unmatched bases: 18. From germline, CDR1 is SQVTM and CDR2 ANQGSEA.

There are many counts of this clonotype. The rearrangement links TRBV7-2 to TRBJ2-3; TRBD2 aligns across 7 bases. The V segment lost 1 base and the J segment 4 bases; nucleotides outside the gene matches: 5. CDR1 SGHTA and CDR2 FQGNSA come from the germline V gene. The CDR3 contains 15 residues. The CDR3, as DNA: TGTGCCAGCAGCTTAGTCGGGGGGAGGGCAGATACGCAGTATTTT. Its protein product is CASSLVGGRADTQYF.

This clonotype was detected a few times. The chain links TRBV2 to TRBJ2-2; 7 positions agree with TRBD2. Germline V CDR1 and CDR2: SNHLY, FYNNEI. After removal of 8 bases from V and 1 base from J, the junction contained 7 bases not matched to a gene. The CDR3 loop spans 15 amino acids. CDR3 bases: TGTGCCAGCGTCTCGTGGGGGGGGAACACCGGGGAGCTGTTTTTT. Its translation is CASVSWGGNTGELFF.